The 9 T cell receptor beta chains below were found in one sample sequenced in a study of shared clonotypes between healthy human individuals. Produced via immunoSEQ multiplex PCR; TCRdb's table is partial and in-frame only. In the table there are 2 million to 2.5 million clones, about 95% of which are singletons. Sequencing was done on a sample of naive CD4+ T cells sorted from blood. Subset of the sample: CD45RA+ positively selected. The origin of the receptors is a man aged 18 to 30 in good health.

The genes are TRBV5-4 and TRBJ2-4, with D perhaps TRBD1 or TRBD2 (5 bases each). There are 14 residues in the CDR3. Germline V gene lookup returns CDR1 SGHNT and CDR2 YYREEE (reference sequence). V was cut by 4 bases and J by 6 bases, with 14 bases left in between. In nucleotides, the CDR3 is TGTGCCAGCAGCCAGAAGGGGAGCGGAAACATTCAGTACTTC. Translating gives CASSQKGSGNIQYF.

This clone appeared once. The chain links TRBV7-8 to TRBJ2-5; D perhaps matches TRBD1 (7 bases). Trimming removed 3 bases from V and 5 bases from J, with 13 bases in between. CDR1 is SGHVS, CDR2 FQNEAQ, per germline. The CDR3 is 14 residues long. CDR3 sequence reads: CASSFATGRETQYF. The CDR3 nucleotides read TGTGCCAGCAGCTTCGCGACAGGGAGGGAGACCCAGTACTTC. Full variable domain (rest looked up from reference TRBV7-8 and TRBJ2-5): GAGVSQSPRYKVAKRGQDVALRCDPISGHVSLFWYQQALGQGPEFLTYFQNEAQLDKSGLPSDRFFAERPEGSVSTLKIQRTQQEDSAVYLCASSFATGRETQYFGPGTRLLVL.

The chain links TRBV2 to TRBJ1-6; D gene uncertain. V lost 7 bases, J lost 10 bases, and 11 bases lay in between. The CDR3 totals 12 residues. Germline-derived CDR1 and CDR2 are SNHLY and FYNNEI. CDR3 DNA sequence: TGTGCCAGCAACCCGGACGAATCACCCCTCCACTTT. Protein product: CASNPDESPLHF.

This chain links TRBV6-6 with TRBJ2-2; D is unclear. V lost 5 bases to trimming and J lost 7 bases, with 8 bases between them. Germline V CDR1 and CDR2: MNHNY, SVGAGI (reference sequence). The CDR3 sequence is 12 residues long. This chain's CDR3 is CASSLQHGELFF. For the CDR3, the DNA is TGTGCCAGCAGTCTACAACACGGGGAGCTGTTTTTT.

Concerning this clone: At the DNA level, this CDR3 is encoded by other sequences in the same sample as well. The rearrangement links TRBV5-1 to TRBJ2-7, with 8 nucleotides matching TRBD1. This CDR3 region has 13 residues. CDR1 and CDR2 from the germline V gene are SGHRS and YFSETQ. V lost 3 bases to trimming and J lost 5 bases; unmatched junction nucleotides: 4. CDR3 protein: CASSYGQGNEQYF. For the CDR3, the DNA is TGCGCCAGCAGCTACGGACAGGGAAACGAGCAGTACTTC.

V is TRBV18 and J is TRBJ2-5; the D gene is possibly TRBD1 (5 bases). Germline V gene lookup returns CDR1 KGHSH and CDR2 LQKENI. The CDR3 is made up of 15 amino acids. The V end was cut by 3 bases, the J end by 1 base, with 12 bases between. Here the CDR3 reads CASSPAQVTQETQYF. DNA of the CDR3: TGTGCCAGCTCACCGGCACAGGTGACCCAAGAGACCCAGTACTTC.

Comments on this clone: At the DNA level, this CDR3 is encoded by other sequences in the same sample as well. CDR3 protein: CASSPGPSEAFF. In DNA form, the CDR3 reads TGTGCCAGCTCACCGGGACCAAGTGAAGCTTTCTTT. The chain links TRBV18 to TRBJ1-1, with D maybe TRBD1 (5 bases). The length of the CDR3 is 12 residues. Trimming stripped 3 bases from V and 7 bases from J, with 9 bases between. Germline CDR1 reads KGHSH; CDR2 reads LQKENI. The complete variable domain, with remaining parts taken from reference TRBV18 and TRBJ1-1, reads NAGVMQNPRHLVRRRGQEARLRCSPMKGHSHVYWYRQLPEEGLKFMVYLQKENIIDESGMPKERFSAEFPKEGPSILRIQQVVRGDSAAYFCASSPGPSEAFFGQGTRLTVV.

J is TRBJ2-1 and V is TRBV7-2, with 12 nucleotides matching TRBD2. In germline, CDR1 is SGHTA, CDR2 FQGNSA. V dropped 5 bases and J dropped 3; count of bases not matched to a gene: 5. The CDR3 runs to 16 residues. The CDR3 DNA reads TGTGCCAGCAGCCCGGGACTAGCGGGCATCTACAATGAGCAGTTCTTC. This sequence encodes CASSPGLAGIYNEQFF.

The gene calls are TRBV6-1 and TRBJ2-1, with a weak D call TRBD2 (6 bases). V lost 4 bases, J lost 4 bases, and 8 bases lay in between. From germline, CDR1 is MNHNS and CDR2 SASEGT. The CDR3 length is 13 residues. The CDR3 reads CASSATRYNEQFF. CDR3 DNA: TGTGCCAGCAGTGCGACTAGGTACAATGAGCAGTTCTTC.